The 17 T cell receptor beta chains reported below all come from one sample, sequenced in a study of blood T cell repertoires in COVID-19 (dated by TCRdb to the early 2020s). Receptors were amplified or captured by the immunoSEQ multiplex PCR assay. In TCRdb, the immuneACCESS table is reduced to in-frame sequences with V and J assigned. These tables do not hold every clone; where another copy was compared, an unresolved V gene accounts for under half, and the others remain unexplained. The sample data list approximately 300,000 clones, and around 87% of these were observed just once. 1% of the sample belongs to the ten largest clones. Input material: peripheral blood. The receptors were sampled from a man between 45 and 60 years old with active or convalescent COVID-19.

The V gene is TRBV2, the J gene TRBJ2-7, with D unclear. The CDR3 sequence is 13 residues long. The ends were cut back, 3 bases at V and 5 bases at J, with 11 bases in the middle. CDR1 and CDR2 from the germline V gene are SNHLY and FYNNEI. This chain's CDR3 is CASSDGVPNEQYF. The CDR3 DNA is TGTGCCAGCAGTGACGGAGTTCCCAACGAGCAGTACTTC.

This clone was detected only a few times. This CDR3 is CASSIIPPDRAAYGYTF. In DNA form, the CDR3 reads TGTGCCAGTAGTATCATCCCCCCGGACAGGGCGGCCTATGGCTACACCTTC. The gene calls are TRBV19 and TRBJ1-2, with 8 bases matching TRBD1. Germline CDR1 is LNHDA and CDR2 is SQIVND (reference sequence). The CDR3 is made up of 17 amino acids. J was trimmed by 4 bases and V by 3 bases; bases with no gene match: 13.

J is TRBJ1-6 and V is TRBV28, with D possibly TRBD1 on 5 matching bases. CDR3 length: 18 amino acids. CDR1 and CDR2 (germline): MDHEN, SYDVKM. Trimming shortened V by 3 bases and J by 0 bases, and 15 bases separated the two germline ends. The CDR3 bases are TGTGCCAGCAGTTTGGACCCACCCGGGGGCTCCTATAATTCACCCCTCCACTTT. Encoded protein: CASSLDPPGGSYNSPLHF.

This chain uses TRBV2 with TRBJ1-5, with 8 bases matching TRBD1. CDR1 SNHLY and CDR2 FYNNEI come from the germline V gene. V was clipped by 6 bases and J by 2 bases; unmatched bases: 6. This CDR3 is 15 amino acids long. The chain's CDR3 is CASSFGQGGNQPQHF. CDR3 bases: TGTGCCAGCAGCTTCGGACAGGGCGGCAATCAGCCCCAGCATTTT.

The chain combines TRBV4-1 with TRBJ1-1, with D possibly matching TRBD1 (6 bases). Trimming shortened V by 0 bases and J by 11 bases, and 13 bases separated the two germline ends. The CDR3 spans 13 residues. The germline gives CDR1 MGHRA, CDR2 YSYEKL. The CDR3: CASSQEGGGIAFF. The CDR3 coding sequence is TGCGCCAGCAGCCAAGAGGGGGGGGGCATTGCTTTCTTT.

This clone showed up just a few times. The genes are TRBV7-9 and TRBJ1-2; 7 bases map to TRBD1. The CDR3 is 12 residues long. The germline V gene encodes CDR1 SEHNR and CDR2 FQNEAQ (reference sequence). V lost 5 bases and J lost 4; bases outside the gene matches: 1. CDR3 in DNA: TGTGCCAGCAGCCGGGACAGCTATGGCTACACCTTC. This encodes CASSRDSYGYTF.

The chain uses TRBV30 and TRBJ2-5; 8 bases are a match to TRBD1. J gave up 7 bases and V 1 base, and 11 bases lay outside the gene matches. The CDR3 sequence is 15 residues long. Germline CDR1 is GTSNPN and CDR2 is SVGIG (reference sequence). The CDR3 region has the DNA TGTGCCTGGAGTGGAGGGACAGGTCTAGGGGGGACCCAGTACTTC. The encoded protein is CAWSGGTGLGGTQYF.

This clone was counted at least ten times. The genes are TRBV4-2 and TRBJ2-7, with TRBD2 matching 10 bases. Germline V gene sequence: CDR1 LGHNA, CDR2 YNFKEQ. The CDR3 sequence is 16 residues long. Trimming at V came to 4 bases and at J to 0 bases, leaving 6 bases not matched to a gene. Written as DNA, the CDR3 is TGTGCCAGCAGCCCCACCAGCGGGAGGGCCTCCTACGAGCAGTACTTC. Amino acid sequence: CASSPTSGRASYEQYF.

The chain employs TRBV12-3 or TRBV12-4 and TRBJ2-7, with TRBD1 as a possible D gene (5 bases). The CDR3 extends over 13 amino acids. V dropped 2 bases and J dropped 7 bases, with 12 bases sitting between them. The CDR3 DNA reads TGTGCCAGCAGTTTACAGGGATCCGGGGAGCAGTACTTC. It specifies CASSLQGSGEQYF.

In its sample, this clone was seen once. This chain links TRBV10-3 with TRBJ2-2, with TRBD2 matching over 7 bases. The CDR3 totals 14 residues. V was clipped by 11 bases and J by 5 bases; unmatched bases: 11. The germline CDR1 and CDR2 sequences are ENHRY and SYGVKD. In DNA, the CDR3 is TGTGCCGCCCTAGGGCCGCGGGGGACCGGGGAGCTGTTTTTT. Amino acid sequence: CAALGPRGTGELFF.

This CDR3 is CASSFHDGGTEAFF. The CDR3 nucleotides read TGTGCCAGCAGTTTCCACGACGGGGGCACTGAAGCTTTCTTT. The rearrangement uses TRBV27 and TRBJ1-1; tentative D call: TRBD1 (5 bases). The CDR3 covers 14 residues. Germline V gene sequence: CDR1 MNHEY, CDR2 SMNVEV (reference sequence). Trimming stripped 3 bases from V and 4 bases from J, with 12 bases between.

The chain employs TRBV28 and TRBJ2-6; TRBD1 agrees at 9 bases. This CDR3 comprises 17 residues. J was trimmed by 2 bases and V by 11 bases; bases with no gene match: 13. Germline CDR1 is MDHEN and CDR2 is SYDVKM. The CDR3 DNA sequence: TGTGCCCGCGGGTCGACAGGGGGGGATACTGGGGCCAACGTCCTGACTTTC. Amino acids: CARGSTGGDTGANVLTF.

This sequence joins TRBV7-2 and TRBJ2-5; D may be TRBD1 (5 bases). Trimming took off 5 bases at V and 5 bases at J, with 9 bases between the two ends. The V gene's germline CDR1 is SGHTA and CDR2 FQGNSA. The CDR3 consists of 12 residues. The CDR3, as DNA: TGTGCCAGCAGCCTGGGGCGGGAGACCCAGTACTTC. It codes for CASSLGRETQYF.

The chain links TRBV6-2 or TRBV6-3 to TRBJ2-2, with D perhaps TRBD1 (6 bases). The V and J ends lost 5 bases and 1 base respectively, with 8 bases between them. CDR3 length: 14 residues. The germline V gene encodes CDR1 MNHEY and CDR2 SVGEGT. In DNA, the CDR3 is TGTGCCAGCAGTACCAGGGGGAACACCGGGGAGCTGTTTTTT. Translation: CASSTRGNTGELFF.

The V and J genes are TRBV30 and TRBJ2-3; 13 bases match TRBD2. From germline, CDR1 is GTSNPN and CDR2 SVGIG (reference sequence). CDR3 length: 15 amino acids. Trimming removed 3 bases from V and 0 bases from J; junction bases left unmatched: 0. The CDR3 here is CAWRTSGRSTDTQYF. The CDR3 DNA is TGTGCCTGGAGGACTAGCGGGAGGAGCACAGATACGCAGTATTTT. Variable domain in full (rest from reference TRBV30 and TRBJ2-3): SQTIHQWPATLVQPVGSPLSLECTVEGTSNPNLYWYRQAAGRGLQLLFYSVGIGQISSEVPQNLSASRPQDRQFILSSKKLLLSDSGFYLCAWRTSGRSTDTQYFGPGTRLTVL.

This chain links TRBV19 with TRBJ1-6; TRBD1 agrees at 7 bases. The CDR3 sequence is 14 residues long. The germline gives CDR1 LNHDA, CDR2 SQIVND (reference sequence). The V and J ends lost 5 bases and 8 bases, in that order; junction bases with no gene match: 6. CDR3 amino acids: CASSVTGEDSPLHF. In DNA form, the CDR3 reads TGTGCCAGTAGTGTTACAGGGGAAGATTCACCCCTCCACTTT.

This rearrangement joins TRBV21-1 to TRBJ1-1. TRBV21-1 is a known pseudogene. This CDR3 contains 19 residues. CDR3 protein: CASSKKEGTEGKCDTEAFF. DNA of the CDR3: TGTGCCAGCAGCAAAAAAGAGGGGACGGAGGGGAAATGTGACACTGAAGCTTTCTTT.